What follows are 24 T cell receptor beta chains derived from one specimen sequenced in a study of T cell clonality in common variable immunodeficiency. Here immunoSEQ multiplex PCR was the method, and the copy in TCRdb shows in-frame clones only, minus some. In total the sample includes tens of thousands of clones, none of them seen once. What was sequenced was peripheral blood mononuclear cells. These receptors originate from a person aged 18-70 years in good health.

Many counts were recorded for this clone. Partial CDR3 DNA: TGCGCCAGCAGCTTGGGAAGACTAGCGTCCTACGAG. This codes for CASSLGRLASYE. In full, the CDR3 reads CASSLGRLASYEQYF. The chain carries TRBV5-1 and TRBJ2-7; 8 nucleotides align to TRBD2. The CDR3 is cut off 3 residues early in the read; its end comes from the germline J gene. V shed 0 bases, J shed 1 base, and the junction held 3 bases outside the gene matches. The CDR3 length is 15 residues. Germline CDR1 is SGHRS and CDR2 is YFSETQ.

In this sample, this clone turned up many times. A junction end diverges from the germline sequence, so it may reflect a read error. The read stops 3 residues short of the end of the CDR3; the missing end is completed from the germline J gene. The chain is built from TRBV4-2 and TRBJ1-2; 7 nucleotides agree with TRBD1. Germline CDR1 is LGHNA and CDR2 is YNFKEQ. The CDR3 consists of 16 residues. CDR3 region: CASRGQISPTYYGYTF. The sequenced part of the CDR3 DNA is TGCGCCAGCAGGGGACAGATTTCGCCAACTTACTATGGC.

This clone has at least ten counts. The sequenced fragment ends 3 residues before the CDR3 boundary, so the rest is inferred from the germline J gene. J is TRBJ2-7 and V is TRBV5-1, with D perhaps TRBD1 (5 bases). CDR3 length equals 15 residues. Looked up from germline, CDR1 is SGHRS and CDR2 is YFSETQ. V lost 1 base and J lost 0, with 11 bases in between. The part of the CDR3 DNA that was read is TGCGCCAGCAGCTTGCTCACAGGAAACTCCTACGAG. Residues: CASSLLTGNSYE. The CDR3 as a whole reads CASSLLTGNSYEQYF.

The table lists this clone with many counts. Sequencing ends 3 residues short of the CDR3 end; the germline J gene provides the rest. The chain uses TRBV2 and TRBJ1-5, with D possibly matching TRBD1 (5 bases). The germline gives CDR1 SNHLY, CDR2 FYNNEI. The CDR3 is made up of 14 amino acids. The V gene lost 3 bases and the J gene lost 5 bases, with 11 bases spanning the gap. CDR3 region: CASSDKTADQPQHF. The CDR3 bases that were read are TGTGCCAGCAGTGACAAGACAGCAGATCAGCCC.

This clone was found many times. The CDR3 protein is CSAGALQGYEQYF. CDR3 bases read: TGCAGTGCTGGAGCCTTACAGGGGTACGAG. The chain combines TRBV20-1 with TRBJ2-7, with TRBD1 matching 7 bases. The CDR3 goes on 3 residues after the read ends, and that part is filled in from the germline J gene. Germline CDR1 is DFQATT and CDR2 is SNEGSKA (reference sequence). V gave up 5 bases and J gave up 4 bases; unmatched junction bases: 8. The CDR3 is 13 residues long.

This clone was found many times. Read coverage stops 3 residues before the CDR3 terminus; the germline J gene supplies the remainder. The V and J genes are TRBV12-5 and TRBJ1-2, with D possibly being TRBD1 (5 bases). CDR3 length equals 14 residues. Germline CDR1 reads LGHNT; CDR2 reads FRNRAP. V was cut by 0 bases and J by 7 bases, with 12 bases left in between. The sequenced CDR3 bases are TGTGCTAGTGGTTTGGTACGGCCAAGGGGTGGC. Translation: CASGLVRPRGG. The entire CDR3 protein is CASGLVRPRGGYTF.

This clone appeared many times. Partial CDR3 DNA: TGCGCCAGCAGCTTGATGGGGACAGGAGAAGGC. Protein: CASSLMGTGEG. The CDR3 as a whole reads CASSLMGTGEGYTF. This sequence joins TRBV5-1 and TRBJ1-2, with TRBD1 identical over 8 bases. The sequenced fragment ends 3 residues before the CDR3 boundary, so the rest is inferred from the germline J gene. The CDR3 runs 14 residues. CDR1 SGHRS and CDR2 YFSETQ come from the germline V gene.

This clone was detected many times. The read stops 3 residues short of the end of the CDR3; the missing end is completed from the germline J gene. The chain has TRBV28 and TRBJ1-1; the D gene is possibly TRBD1 (6 bases). Deletions cut 2 bases from V and 0 bases from J, with 13 bases between. This CDR3 region has 16 residues. In germline, CDR1 is MDHEN, CDR2 SYDVKM. CDR3 DNA, as far as it was read: TGTGCCAGCAGTTTAGGCAGGGGATTGATGAACACTGAA. Translating it yields CASSLGRGLMNTE. The whole CDR3 sequence is CASSLGRGLMNTEAFF.

Ten or more counts support this clone. CDR3 bases read: TGTGCCAGCAGCTCGACTAGCGGGGGGGTTGAGACC. Protein: CASSSTSGGVET. The CDR3 reads in full as CASSSTSGGVETQYF. This rearrangement joins TRBV9 to TRBJ2-5; TRBD2 agrees at 14 bases. From the germline J gene comes the end of the CDR3, since the read stops 3 residues before it. Germline V gene sequence: CDR1 SGDLS, CDR2 YYNGEE. Unmatched junction bases numbered 4, after V lost 4 bases and J lost 5 bases. The CDR3 consists of 15 residues.

This clone appeared many times. With the read ending 3 residues before the CDR3 end, the germline J gene is used to fill in that end. The chain employs TRBV20-1 and TRBJ1-1; D may be TRBD1 (5 bases). In germline, CDR1 is DFQATT, CDR2 SNEGSKA (reference sequence). Between the trimmed V and J ends, which lost 5 bases and 2 bases, there was a span of 12 bases. CDR3 length: 13 amino acids. The CDR3 DNA, read in part, is TGCAGTGCTCCGACAGCTCTTAACACTGAA. Its protein product is CSAPTALNTE. From start to end, the CDR3 is CSAPTALNTEAFF.

This clone was counted many times. Read data end 3 residues before the CDR3 end; the end is taken from the germline J gene. The rearrangement uses TRBV7-9 and TRBJ1-1; D gene uncertain. The length of the CDR3 is 13 residues. The V end was cut by 1 base, the J end by 3 bases, with 6 bases between. CDR1 is SEHNR and CDR2 is FQNEAQ in the germline V gene (reference sequence). The CDR3 bases that were read are TGTGCCAGCAGCTTAGTTAGGGACACTGAA. This codes for CASSLVRDTE. The CDR3 reads in full as CASSLVRDTEAFF.

At least ten counts were recorded for this clone. The read finishes 3 residues shy of the CDR3 end, and the germline J gene is used to complete it. V and J are TRBV24-1 and TRBJ1-1; no clear D gene. With 9 bases removed from V and 1 base from J, the gap between germline ends came to 11 bases. CDR3 length equals 13 residues. From germline, CDR1 is KGHDR and CDR2 SFDVKD. This CDR3 reads CATRGIENTEAFF. The DNA read from the CDR3 is TGTGCCACCCGGGGAATCGAGAACACTGAA.

This clone was detected many times. CDR3 bases read: TGCAGTGCTACGGACTTGGGGGGGCCCACAGATACG. Protein sequence: CSATDLGGPTDT. The whole CDR3 sequence reads CSATDLGGPTDTQYF. The gene calls are TRBV20-1 and TRBJ2-3, with a tentative D call TRBD2 (7 bases). The read comes to an end 3 residues before the CDR3 does, leaving the germline J gene to fill in the end. Germline V gene data show CDR1 as DFQATT and CDR2 as SNEGSKA (reference sequence). This CDR3 is 15 amino acids long. Trimming removed 4 bases at V and 2 bases at J, with 16 bases between.

This clone was seen many times. Sequencing ends 3 residues short of the CDR3 end; the germline J gene provides the rest. The J gene is TRBJ1-1, the V gene TRBV14, with D maybe TRBD1 (6 bases). V lost 2 bases and J lost 4, with 8 bases in between. The germline CDR1 and CDR2 sequences are SGHDN and FVKESK. The CDR3 totals 13 residues. This chain's CDR3 is CASSQQGPTEAFF. The DNA read from the CDR3 is TGTGCCAGCAGCCAACAGGGGCCCACTGAA.

This clone occurred a few times. Partial CDR3 DNA: TGTGCCAGCTCACCAAGACTGAACTTGGAGACTGAA. This sequence encodes CASSPRLNLETE. The full CDR3 is CASSPRLNLETEAFF. The chain employs TRBV18 and TRBJ1-1; D is unresolved. The read terminates 3 residues before the CDR3 end, so the remaining end is supplied by the germline J gene. The CDR3 spans 15 residues. Germline CDR1 reads KGHSH; CDR2 reads LQKENI. The ends were cut back, 2 bases at V and 5 bases at J, with 15 bases in the middle.

To note about this clone: The missing CDR3 end, 3 residues past where the read stops, is filled in from the germline J gene. The V and J genes are TRBV7-8 and TRBJ2-7; TRBD1 aligns across 8 bases. Germline V gives CDR1 SGHVS, CDR2 FQNEAQ. The CDR3 is 15 residues long. V dropped 3 bases and J dropped 1; count of bases not matched to a gene: 5. The part of the CDR3 DNA that was read is TGTGCCAGCAGCTTGCAGACAGGGGCATCCTACGAG. It specifies CASSLQTGASYE. The whole CDR3 is CASSLQTGASYEQYF.

Worth noting for this clone: The CDR3 goes on 3 residues after the read ends, and that part is filled in from the germline J gene. The chain recombines TRBV11-3 with TRBJ2-7; no reliable D call. Germline V gives CDR1 SGHNT, CDR2 YENEEA. CDR3 length equals 14 residues. Trimming pared 2 bases from V and 2 bases from J, leaving 10 bases between. Here the CDR3 reads CASSLTPVAYEQYF. The CDR3 DNA, read in part, is TGTGCCAGCAGCTTAACGCCAGTCGCCTACGAG.

In this sample, this clone turned up many times. The observed sequence ends 3 residues before the CDR3 terminus, with the missing tail filled in from the germline J gene. V gene TRBV14 combines with J gene TRBJ1-2, with a tentative D call TRBD1 (6 bases). Looked up from germline, CDR1 is SGHDN and CDR2 is FVKESK. The CDR3 contains 16 residues. Trimming removed 1 base at V and 0 bases at J, with 12 bases between. The CDR3 here is CASSQVVAGANYGYTF. The part of the CDR3 DNA that was read is TGTGCCAGCAGCCAAGTAGTGGCAGGGGCTAACTATGGC.

This clone was observed many times. The CDR3 end lies 3 residues beyond the end of the read and is filled in from the germline J gene. The rearrangement uses TRBV2 and TRBJ2-7; D is unresolved. V gave up 5 bases and J gave up 4 bases, with 9 bases separating them. This CDR3 region has 12 residues. From germline, CDR1 is SNHLY and CDR2 FYNNEI. The CDR3 region is CASSPVLYEQYF. The CDR3 bases that were read are TGTGCCAGCAGTCCGGTTCTATACGAG.

Incomplete CDR3 DNA: TGTGCCAGCAGTGAATTTAACAATGAG. Translation gives CASSEFNNE. The CDR3 in full is CASSEFNNEQFF. V and J are TRBV2 and TRBJ2-1; D not resolved. The sequence runs out 3 residues before the end of the CDR3; the remainder is reconstructed from the germline J gene. V was cut by 2 bases and J by 5 bases, with 4 bases left in between. CDR1 and CDR2 (germline): SNHLY, FYNNEI. CDR3 size: 12 residues.

This clone came up many times. The read falls 3 residues short of the CDR3 end, and the missing part is taken from the germline J gene. The chain employs TRBV2 and TRBJ2-7; D may be TRBD1 (6 bases). The CDR3 runs to 13 residues. The ends were cut back, 4 bases at V and 3 bases at J, with 10 bases in the middle. Germline lookup yields CDR1 SNHLY and CDR2 FYNNEI. The sequenced CDR3 bases are TGTGCCAGCAGTGTTACAGGGATCTACGAG. Translation: CASSVTGIYE. The full CDR3 protein reads CASSVTGIYEQYF.

In this sample, this clone turned up many times. The read terminates 3 residues ahead of where the CDR3 ends, so the germline J gene completes it. This chain uses TRBV6-1 with TRBJ2-7; D not certain. Trimming left V 1 base short and J 2 bases short, with 9 bases between. The CDR3 has 14 residues. Germline V lookup: CDR1 MNHNS, CDR2 SASEGT. CDR3 sequence reads: CASSEVAPAYEQYF. The part of the CDR3 DNA that was read is TGTGCCAGCAGTGAAGTTGCCCCAGCCTACGAG.

There are many counts of this clone. The read terminates 3 residues ahead of where the CDR3 ends, so the germline J gene completes it. This chain links TRBV19 with TRBJ2-2; 11 positions match TRBD2. V was pared by 8 bases and J by 4 bases, with 6 bases of the junction left unmatched. The CDR3 length is 15 residues. Germline loops: CDR1 LNHDA, CDR2 SQIVND (reference sequence). Incomplete CDR3 DNA: TGTGCCAGTTCGACTAGCGGGACTCTCACCGGGGAG. Translation gives CASSTSGTLTGE. Given in full, the CDR3 is CASSTSGTLTGELFF.

Ten or more counts support this clone. The sequenced fragment ends 3 residues before the CDR3 boundary, so the rest is inferred from the germline J gene. The chain uses TRBV6-1 and TRBJ1-5; D might be TRBD1 (5 bases). The CDR3 spans 17 residues. V gave up 0 bases and J gave up 0 bases, with 12 bases separating them. The germline CDR1 and CDR2 sequences are MNHNS and SASEGT. This CDR3 reads CASSEAGRGYSNQPQHF. The DNA read from the CDR3 is TGTGCCAGCAGTGAAGCGGGAAGGGGCTATAGCAATCAGCCC.